The T cell receptor (beta chain) under discussion was sequenced for a study of T cell responses to AZD1222 COVID-19 vaccine. Germline V gene data show CDR1 as MNHEY and CDR2 as SVGAGI. J was trimmed by 2 bases and V by 0 bases; bases with no gene match: 4. The CDR3 has 15 residues. Findings of the study overall: Possibly, clonal diversity was underestimated; donors were largely white British and included more females. Sampling that yielded the repertoires occurred only after the peak T cell response.

This clone was recorded once. Antigen specificity is unknown. Profiled with immunoSEQ multiplex PCR; TCRdb holds only in-frame clones, not every one. The table lists under 95,000 clones, 85% to 90% of them singletons. The chain is built from TRBV6-5 and TRBJ2-7; 7 bases line up with TRBD1. This material consisted of peripheral blood, taken on day 0 of AZD1222 vaccination. This receptor was obtained from an adult in good health. CDR3 bases: TGTGCCAGCAGTTACTCCGGGACAGCTGCCTACGAGCAGTACTTC. Protein: CASSYSGTAAYEQYF.